This T cell receptor beta chain comes out of a study of regulatory T cells in long-lasting Graves disease. This clonotype was counted at least ten times. Time point: persistent/refractory GD, antithyroid drugs over 5 years with positive TRAb. PBMCs were the source of the RNA used for TCR sequencing. iRepertoire HTBI primers and Arm-PCR of CDR3 regions built TCR beta libraries. TCRdb independently ran MiXCR on the multiplex PCR reads; one entry per CDR3 protein. Counted here are over 350,000 distinct CDR3 sequences, roughly 20% occurring once; the ten biggest clones make up less than 25%. The source material was peripheral blood mononuclear cells (PBMCs), sampled when the disease was refractory, from a patient treated with antithyroid drugs. The clonotype comes from a female donor with Graves disease.

The CDR3 DNA reads as TGTGCCAGCAGTGATTCTGAGGGAGAGGGGGAAGAGACCCAGTACTTC. Its protein is CASSDSEGEGEETQYF. The chain employs TRBV2 and TRBJ2-5, with D maybe TRBD1 (6 bases). V lost 3 bases, J lost 3 bases, and 17 bases lay in between. The germline gives CDR1 SNHLY, CDR2 FYNNEI. The CDR3 covers 16 residues.